This T cell receptor (beta chain) was sequenced for a study of T cells in Graves' hyperthyroidism and ophthalmopathy. The CDR3 spans 15 residues. Germline V CDR1 and CDR2: LGHDT, YNNKEL (reference sequence). With 0 bases removed from V and 7 bases from J, the gap between germline ends came to 13 bases. Amplification yielded TCR beta CDR3 regions, with RNA transcripts as the source. First-round RT-PCR of the TCR CDR3 relied on the HTBI primer set. In TCRdb, the multiplex PCR reads were re-called with MiXCR into one record per CDR3 protein. Among hundreds of thousands of distinct CDR3 sequences listed, 14% were seen once.

The clonotype was recovered from a woman in her twenties or thirties with Graves' hyperthyroidism that later progressed to Graves' ophthalmopathy. The rearrangement links TRBV3-1 to TRBJ2-1; D is uncertain. The sequenced sample was blood. In DNA, the CDR3 is TGTGCCAGCAGCCAAGAAGGTTCGGGTGGAAATGAGCAGTTCTTC. It translates to CASSQEGSGGNEQFF.